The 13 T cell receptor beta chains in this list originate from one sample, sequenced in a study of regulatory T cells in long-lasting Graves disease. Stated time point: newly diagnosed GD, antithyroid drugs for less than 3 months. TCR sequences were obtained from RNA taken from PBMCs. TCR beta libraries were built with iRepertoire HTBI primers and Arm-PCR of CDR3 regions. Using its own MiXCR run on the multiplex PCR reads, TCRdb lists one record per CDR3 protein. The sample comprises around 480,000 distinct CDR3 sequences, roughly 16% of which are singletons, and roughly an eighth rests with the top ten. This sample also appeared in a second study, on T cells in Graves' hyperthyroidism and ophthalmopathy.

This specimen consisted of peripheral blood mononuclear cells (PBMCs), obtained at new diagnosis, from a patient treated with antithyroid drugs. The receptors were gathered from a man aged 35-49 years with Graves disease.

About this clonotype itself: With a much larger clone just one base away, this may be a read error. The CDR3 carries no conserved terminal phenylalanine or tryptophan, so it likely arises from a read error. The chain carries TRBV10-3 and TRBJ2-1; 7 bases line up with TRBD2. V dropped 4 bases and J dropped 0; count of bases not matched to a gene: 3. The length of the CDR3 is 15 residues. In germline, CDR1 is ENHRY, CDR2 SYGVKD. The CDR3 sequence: CAISGGGSSYNEQFL. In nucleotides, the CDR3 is TGTGCCATCAGTGGGGGCGGGAGCTCCTACAATGAGCAGTTCCTC.

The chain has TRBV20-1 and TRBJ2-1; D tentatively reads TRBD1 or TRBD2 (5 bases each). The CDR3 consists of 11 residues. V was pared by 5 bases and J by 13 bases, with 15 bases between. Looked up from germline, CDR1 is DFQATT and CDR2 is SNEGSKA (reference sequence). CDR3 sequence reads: CSAETGTVQFF. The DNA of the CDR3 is TGCAGTGCTGAAACCGGGACGGTCCAGTTCTTC.

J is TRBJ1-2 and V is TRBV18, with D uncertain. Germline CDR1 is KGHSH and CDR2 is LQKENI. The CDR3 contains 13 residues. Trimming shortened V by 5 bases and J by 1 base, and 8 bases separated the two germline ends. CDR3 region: CASSDQNNYGYTF. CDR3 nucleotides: TGTGCCAGCTCAGACCAGAATAACTATGGCTACACCTTC.

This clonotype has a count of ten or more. The chain's CDR3 is CASSLDRGQPQHF. The CDR3 coding sequence is TGTGCCAGCAGCTTAGATCGGGGTCAGCCCCAGCATTTT. J is TRBJ1-5 and V is TRBV11-3, with D unclear. The CDR3 contains 13 residues. V was trimmed by 0 bases and J by 6 bases, leaving 6 bases between them. Germline CDR1 is SGHNT and CDR2 is YENEEA.

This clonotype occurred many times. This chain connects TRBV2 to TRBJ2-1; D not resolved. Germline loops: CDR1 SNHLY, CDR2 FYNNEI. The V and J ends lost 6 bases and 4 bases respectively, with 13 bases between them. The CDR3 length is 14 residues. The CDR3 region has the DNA TGTGCCAGCAGCGAGACCGTGGGTTACAATGAGCAGTTCTTC. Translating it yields CASSETVGYNEQFF. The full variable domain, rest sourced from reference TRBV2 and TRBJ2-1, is EPEVTQTPSHQVTQMGQEVILRCVPISNHLYFYWYRQILGQKVEFLVSFYNNEISEKSEIFDDQFSVERPDGSNFTLKIRSTKLEDSAMYFCASSETVGYNEQFFGPGTRLTVL.

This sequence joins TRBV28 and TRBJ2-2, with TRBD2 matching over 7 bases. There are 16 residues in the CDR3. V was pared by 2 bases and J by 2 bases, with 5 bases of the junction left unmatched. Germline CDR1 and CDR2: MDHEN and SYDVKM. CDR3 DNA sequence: TGTGCCAGCAGTTTAGGATCTAGCGGTAACACCGGGGAGCTGTTTTTT. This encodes CASSLGSSGNTGELFF.

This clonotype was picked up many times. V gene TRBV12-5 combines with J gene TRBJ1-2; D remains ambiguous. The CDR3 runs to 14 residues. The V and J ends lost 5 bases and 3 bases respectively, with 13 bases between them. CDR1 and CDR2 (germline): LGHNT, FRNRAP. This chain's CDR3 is CASGSPRVDYGYTF. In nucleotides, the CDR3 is TGTGCTAGTGGTAGCCCCCGCGTGGACTATGGCTACACCTTC.

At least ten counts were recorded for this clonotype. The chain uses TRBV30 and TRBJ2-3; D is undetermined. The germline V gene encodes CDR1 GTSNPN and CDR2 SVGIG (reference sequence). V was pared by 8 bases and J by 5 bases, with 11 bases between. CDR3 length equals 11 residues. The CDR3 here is CAGYSGDTQYF. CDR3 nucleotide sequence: TGTGCCGGATATTCGGGAGATACGCAGTATTTT.

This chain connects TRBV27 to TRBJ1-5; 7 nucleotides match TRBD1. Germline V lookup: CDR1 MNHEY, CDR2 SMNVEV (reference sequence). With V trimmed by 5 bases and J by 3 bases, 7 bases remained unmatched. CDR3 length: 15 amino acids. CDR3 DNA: TGTGCCAGCAGTGAGGGGACAGCCACCAATCAGCCCCAGCATTTT. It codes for CASSEGTATNQPQHF.

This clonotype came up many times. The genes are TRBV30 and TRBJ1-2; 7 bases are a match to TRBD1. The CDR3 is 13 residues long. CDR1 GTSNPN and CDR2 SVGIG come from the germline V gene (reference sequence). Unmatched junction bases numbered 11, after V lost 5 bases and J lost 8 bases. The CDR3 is CAWVKQGFSGYTF. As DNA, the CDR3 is TGTGCCTGGGTGAAACAGGGGTTCAGCGGCTACACCTTC.

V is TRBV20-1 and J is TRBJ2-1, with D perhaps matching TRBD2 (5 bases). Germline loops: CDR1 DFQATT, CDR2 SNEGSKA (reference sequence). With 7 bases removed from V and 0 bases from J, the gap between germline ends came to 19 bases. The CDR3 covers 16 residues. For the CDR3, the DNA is TGCAGTGTCCCAGCTACTAGACGGAGCTCCTACAATGAGCAGTTCTTC. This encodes CSVPATRRSSYNEQFF.

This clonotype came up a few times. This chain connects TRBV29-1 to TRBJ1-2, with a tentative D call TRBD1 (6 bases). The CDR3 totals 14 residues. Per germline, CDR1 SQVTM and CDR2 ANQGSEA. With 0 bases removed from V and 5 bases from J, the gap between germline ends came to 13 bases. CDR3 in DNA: TGCAGCGTTGAAGAACACAGGGCCGAGTATGGCTACACCTTC. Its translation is CSVEEHRAEYGYTF.

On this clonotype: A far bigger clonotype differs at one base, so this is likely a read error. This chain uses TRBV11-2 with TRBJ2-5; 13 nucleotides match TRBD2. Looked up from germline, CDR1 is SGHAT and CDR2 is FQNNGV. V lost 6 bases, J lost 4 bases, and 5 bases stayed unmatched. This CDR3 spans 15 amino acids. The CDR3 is CASRWTSGRGETQYF. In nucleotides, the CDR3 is TGTGCCAGCAGATGGACTAGCGGGAGAGGAGAGACCCAGTACTTC.